The entry below describes one T cell receptor beta chain. Its antigen is currently unknown. This sample was included in a study of OX40 agonist ivuxolimab in advanced cancers. Study-level information: Patients were given ivuxolimab, an antibody that agonizes OX40 (CD134). With a range of roughly 23 to 79, age averaged approximately 60 years, and nearly 85% were male. Prior therapy, whether anti-PD-1, anti-PD-L1 or anti-CTLA-4, was allowed, and under 50% had some. General observations from the study: Antigen specificity of clonally expanded peripheral T cells was not established.

The table came from immunoSEQ multiplex PCR; TCRdb's copy has only in-frame clones and leaves some out. The sample contains 72,000 or so clones, about 85% of which appear only once. This TCR was sampled from an adult with an advanced solid tumor such as melanoma, head and neck, liver or kidney cancer. The sample consisted of CD4+ or CD8+ T cells sorted from blood, taken in a trial of the OX40 agonist ivuxolimab.

This chain's CDR3 is CASSLDRRPVGYEQYF. The CDR3 DNA sequence: TGTGCCAGCAGCTTAGATAGGAGGCCGGTTGGCTACGAGCAGTACTTC. The chain joins TRBV11-3 to TRBJ2-7; possible D gene TRBD2, 5 bases. The germline gives CDR1 SGHNT, CDR2 YENEEA. The CDR3 loop spans 16 amino acids. V lost 0 bases and J lost 3, with 15 bases in between. The full variable domain, with the rest looked up from reference TRBV11-3 and TRBJ2-7, is EAGVVQSPRYKIIEKKQPVAFWCNPISGHNTLYWYLQNLGQGPELLIRYENEEAVDDSQLPKDRFSAERLKGVDSTLKIQPAELGDSAVYLCASSLDRRPVGYEQYFGPGTRLTVT.